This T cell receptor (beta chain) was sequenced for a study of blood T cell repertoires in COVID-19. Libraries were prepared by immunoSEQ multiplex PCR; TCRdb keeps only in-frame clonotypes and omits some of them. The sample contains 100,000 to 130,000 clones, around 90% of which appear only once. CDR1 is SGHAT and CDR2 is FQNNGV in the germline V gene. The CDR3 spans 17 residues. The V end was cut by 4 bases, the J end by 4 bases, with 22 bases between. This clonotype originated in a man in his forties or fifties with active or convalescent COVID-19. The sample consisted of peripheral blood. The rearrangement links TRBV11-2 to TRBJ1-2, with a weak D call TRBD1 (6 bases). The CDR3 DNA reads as TGTGCCAGCAGCTCCACCGGGACATTCCCCGGCGGCTATGGCTACACCTTC. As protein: CASSSTGTFPGGYGYTF.